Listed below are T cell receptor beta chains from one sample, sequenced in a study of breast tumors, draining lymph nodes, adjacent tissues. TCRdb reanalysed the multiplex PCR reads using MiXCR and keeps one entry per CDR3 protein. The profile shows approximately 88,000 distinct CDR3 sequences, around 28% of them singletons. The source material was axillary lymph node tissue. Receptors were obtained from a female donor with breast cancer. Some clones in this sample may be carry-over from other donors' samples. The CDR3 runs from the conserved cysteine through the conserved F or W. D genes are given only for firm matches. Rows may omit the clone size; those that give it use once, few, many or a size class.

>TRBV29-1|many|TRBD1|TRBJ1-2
TGCAGCGCGCCAGGGGGCGGTAACTATGGCTACACCTTC
CSAPGGGNYGYTF
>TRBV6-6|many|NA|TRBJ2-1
TGTGCCAGCAGTGACAACTCCTACAATGAGCAGTTCTTC
CASSDNSYNEQFF
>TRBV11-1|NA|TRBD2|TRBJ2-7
TGTGCCAGTAGTGCGACTAGCGGGAGTCCCTACGAGCAGTACTTC
CASSATSGSPYEQYF
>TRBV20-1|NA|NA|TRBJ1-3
TGCAGTGCTAGTGACCCTCAGAGAAACACCATATATTTT
CSASDPQRNTIYF
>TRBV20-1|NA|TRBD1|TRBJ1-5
TGCAGTGCTTCTATCAGGGGGTCGAATAAGCAGCCCCAGCATTTT
CSASIRGSNKQPQHF
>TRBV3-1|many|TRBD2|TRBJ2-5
TGTGCCAGCAGCCAAGAAGTCCCCCGAGGGACTAGCGGGAGCCTCCAAGAGACCCAGTACTTC
CASSQEVPRGTSGSLQETQYF
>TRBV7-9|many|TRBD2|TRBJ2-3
TGTGCCAGCAGCCCTGGACTAGCGGTCACAGATACGCAGTATTTT
CASSPGLAVTDTQYF
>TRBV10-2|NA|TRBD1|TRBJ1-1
TGCGCCAGCAGTGAGTATCAAGGGGGCGAGGCTTTCTTT
CASSEYQGGEAFF
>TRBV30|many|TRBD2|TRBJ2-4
TGTGCCTGGAGTGTTTCGGGGGGCAAAAACATTCAGTACTTC
CAWSVSGGKNIQYF
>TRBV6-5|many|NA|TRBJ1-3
TGTGCCAGCAGTAGTGACGGGTTCTCTGGAAACACCATATATTTT
CASSSDGFSGNTIYF
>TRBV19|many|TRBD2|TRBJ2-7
TGTGCCAGTAGCTCGGGAGGGGGGGTCTACGAGCAGTACTTC
CASSSGGGVYEQYF
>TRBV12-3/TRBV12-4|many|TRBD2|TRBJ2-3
TGTGCCAGCAGTTTTGGGGGACTAGGAGTCACAGATACGCAGTATTTT
CASSFGGLGVTDTQYF
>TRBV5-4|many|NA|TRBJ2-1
TGTGCCAGCAGCTTGAAGGGAAAAACCTACAATGAGCAGTTCTTC
CASSLKGKTYNEQFF
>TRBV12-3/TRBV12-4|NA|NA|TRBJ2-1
TGTGCCAGCAGGTACAATACGGGTTGGATCGTTTTCTTC
CASRYNTGWIVFF
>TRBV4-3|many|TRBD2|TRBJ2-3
TGCGCCAGCAGCCAAGTCGATCTAGCGGGAGGATCTAGCACAGATACGCAGTATTTT
CASSQVDLAGGSSTDTQYF
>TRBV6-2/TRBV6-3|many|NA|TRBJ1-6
TGTGCCAGCAGTTTCGACAGCAGCTCCTATAATTCACCCCTCCACTTT
CASSFDSSSYNSPLHF
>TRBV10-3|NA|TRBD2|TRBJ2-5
TGTGCCATCAGTGAATCGGGAGGCGTACAAGAGACCCAGTACTTC
CAISESGGVQETQYF
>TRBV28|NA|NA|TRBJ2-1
TGTGCCAGCAGTCCCCCTCGAAGTAGGGGTAACAATGAGCAGTTCTTC
CASSPPRSRGNNEQFF
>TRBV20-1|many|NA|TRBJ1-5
TGCAGTGCTAGGTCCAGGGGCAATCAGCCCCAGCATTTT
CSARSRGNQPQHF
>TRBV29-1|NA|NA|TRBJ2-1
TGCAACGCCGGGCGGGACGCGGGTTGGGATGAGCAGTTCTTC
CNAGRDAGWDEQFF
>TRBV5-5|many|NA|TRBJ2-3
TGTGCCAGCAGCTGGGGACCGAGCGACGATACGCAGTATTTT
CASSWGPSDDTQYF
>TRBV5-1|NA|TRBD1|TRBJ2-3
TGCGCCAGCAGCTTGATGACAGGGGGCACAGATACGCAGTATTTT
CASSLMTGGTDTQYF
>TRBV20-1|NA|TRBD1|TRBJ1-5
TGCAGTGCTAGCCATCGGGAGGACAGGGGAACACAGCCCCAGCATTTT
CSASHREDRGTQPQHF
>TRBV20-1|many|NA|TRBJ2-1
TGCAGTGCTAGAGACCCTAGCTTCGCCCACAATGAGCAGTTCTTC
CSARDPSFAHNEQFF
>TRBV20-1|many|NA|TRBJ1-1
TGCAGTGCTAGACCACCCGGAATGGTGAACACTGAAGCTTTCTTT
CSARPPGMVNTEAFF
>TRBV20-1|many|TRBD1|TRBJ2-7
TGCAGTGCTCTCAAATTGACAGGGGGGACCTACGAGCAGTACTTC
CSALKLTGGTYEQYF
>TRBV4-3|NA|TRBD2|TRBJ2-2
TGCGCCAGCAGCCAAGATTGGAGAAGGGGGACTAGCGGGAGGGCTGGGTCCGGGGAGCTGTTTTTT
CASSQDWRRGTSGRAGSGELFF
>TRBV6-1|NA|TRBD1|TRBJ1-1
TGTGCCAGCAGTGACCTGGGACAGGGGAGCTTTGAAGCTTTCTTT
CASSDLGQGSFEAFF
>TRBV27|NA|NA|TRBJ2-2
TGTGCCAGCAGTTTGCCCCAGAGGGGATCGCACACCGGGGAGCTGTTTTTT
CASSLPQRGSHTGELFF
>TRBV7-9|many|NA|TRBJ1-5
TGTGCCAGCAGCTTATCCCTTCTGCCCCAGCATTTT
CASSLSLLPQHF
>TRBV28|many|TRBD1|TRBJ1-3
TGTGCCAGCGGGACAGGCAAATACACCATATATTTT
CASGTGKYTIYF
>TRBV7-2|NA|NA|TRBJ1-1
TGTGCCAGCAGCTTACGGGCCTCATACAACACTGAAGCTTTCTTT
CASSLRASYNTEAFF
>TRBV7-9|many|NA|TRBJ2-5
TGTGCCAGCAGCTTCCTCCTAGGTGACCAAGAGACCCAGTACTTC
CASSFLLGDQETQYF
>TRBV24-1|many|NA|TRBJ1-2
TGTGCCACCAGTCGGGGGTACGGCTATGGCTACACCTTC
CATSRGYGYGYTF
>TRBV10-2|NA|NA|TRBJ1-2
TGCGCCAGCAGTGAGAGATCCGAAGGAGGCTACACCTTC
CASSERSEGGYTF
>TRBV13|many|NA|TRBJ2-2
TGTGCCAGCAGCCCCAGCGCCGGGGAGCTGTTTTTT
CASSPSAGELFF
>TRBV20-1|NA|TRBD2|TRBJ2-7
TGCAGTGGGGGGGGAACCTACGAGCAGTACTTC
CSGGGTYEQYF
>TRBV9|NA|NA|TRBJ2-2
TGTGCCGGCAGCGCCAGGCCCGGGACACGTGACGTGACCACCGGGGAGCTGTTTTTT
CAGSARPGTRDVTTGELFF
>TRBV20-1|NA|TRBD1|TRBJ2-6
TGCAGTGCTAGGTACCGGGACAGAAGAACTACAAGACACTACTCTGGGGCCAACGTCCTGACTTTC
CSARYRDRRTTRHYSGANVLTF
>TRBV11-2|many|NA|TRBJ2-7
TGTGCCAGCAGCCCTTATGGTGTTCTCTCCGAGCAGTACTTC
CASSPYGVLSEQYF
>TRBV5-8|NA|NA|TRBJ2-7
TGTGCCAGCAGCTCTGGCACCTCCGAGCAGTACTTC
CASSSGTSEQYF
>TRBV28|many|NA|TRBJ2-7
TGTGCCAGCAGTTTGGGGGCCCACGAGCAGTACTTC
CASSLGAHEQYF
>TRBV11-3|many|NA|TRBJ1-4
TGTGCCAGCAGCGATAAGCATGAAAAACTGTTTTTT
CASSDKHEKLFF
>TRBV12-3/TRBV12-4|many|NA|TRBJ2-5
TGTGCCAGCAGTTTCGCGGCAGCGAGGGAGACCCAGTACTTC
CASSFAAARETQYF
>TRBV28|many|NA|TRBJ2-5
TGTGCCAGCAGTTTAACAGGGTACCAAGAGACCCAGTACTTC
CASSLTGYQETQYF
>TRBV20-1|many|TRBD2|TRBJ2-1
TGCAGTGCTAGGTGGGCTAGCGGCTACAATGAGCAGTTCTTC
CSARWASGYNEQFF
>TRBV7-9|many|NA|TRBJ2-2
TGTGCCAGCGTGGGGAACACCGGGGAGCTGTTTTTT
CASVGNTGELFF